Shown below are 27 T cell receptor beta chains from a single sample sequenced in a study of T cells in women clearing cervical HPV infection. Produced via immunoSEQ multiplex PCR; TCRdb's table is partial and in-frame only. The sample's table shows about 23,000 clones. The sequenced sample consisted of blood buffy coat. These receptors all stem from a woman between 18 and 75 years old with a cervical HPV16 infection that either progressed to CIN3+ or cleared (not recorded which).

The CDR3 loop reads CSARDPSAGVGETQYF. The part of the CDR3 DNA that was read is TGCAGTGCTAGAGATCCTTCCGCAGGGGTAGGGGAGACC. The chain joins TRBV20-1 to TRBJ2-5; a possible D gene is TRBD1 (6 bases). The read is 3 residues too short to cover the CDR3 end, so that end is filled in from the germline J gene. Germline V gene sequence: CDR1 DFQATT, CDR2 SNEGSKA (reference sequence). Trimming removed 0 bases at V and 5 bases at J, with 19 bases between. This CDR3 has 16 residues.

The covered CDR3 bases are TGTGCCAGCAGCCAAGCCGCGGGGGGGCCAAATGAG. Encoded protein: CASSQAAGGPNE. The full CDR3 reads CASSQAAGGPNEQFF. V is TRBV14 and J is TRBJ2-1; 9 nucleotides line up with TRBD2. The CDR3 end lies 3 residues beyond the end of the read and is filled in from the germline J gene. Losses at the gene ends were 1 base for V and 7 bases for J; bases not matched to a gene: 5. The CDR3 loop spans 15 amino acids. Germline V gives CDR1 SGHDN, CDR2 FVKESK.

A word on this clone: Read sequence stops 3 residues before the CDR3 end, and the germline J gene provides the missing end. This sequence joins TRBV18 and TRBJ1-6; TRBD1 might be the D (5 bases). Germline CDR1 and CDR2: KGHSH and LQKENI. The germline V and J ends were trimmed by 1 base and 9 bases, with 22 bases remaining between them. This CDR3 is 18 amino acids long. The DNA read from the CDR3 is TGTGCCAGCTCACCACAAGAGTTACGGCAGTGGGGGGGTTCACCC. Translating gives CASSPQELRQWGGSP. From start to end, the CDR3 is CASSPQELRQWGGSPLHF.

Turning to this clone: The read ends 3 residues early relative to the CDR3; the germline J gene fills the gap. The chain has TRBV7-9 and TRBJ2-5; D not resolved. The CDR3 has 12 residues. Trimming removed 10 bases at V and 0 bases at J, with 9 bases between. CDR1 and CDR2 from the germline V gene are SEHNR and FQNEAQ (reference sequence). CDR3 DNA (partial): TGTGCCACTCAGGAAAACCAAGAGACC. This gives the protein CATQENQET. The complete CDR3 reads CATQENQETQYF. The variable domain in full, completed from reference TRBV7-9 and TRBJ2-5, reads DTGVSQNPRHKITKRGQNVTFRCDPISEHNRLYWYRQTLGQGPEFLTYFQNEAQLEKSRLLSDRFSAERPKGSFSTLEIQRTEQGDSAMYLCATQENQETQYFGPGTRLLVL.

About this clone itself: The read is 3 residues too short to cover the CDR3 end, so that end is filled in from the germline J gene. The chain is built from TRBV15 and TRBJ2-1, with 9 bases that match TRBD2. With 0 bases clipped from V and 0 bases from J, the junction kept 9 bases outside the gene matches. The germline CDR1 and CDR2 sequences are LNHNV and YYDKDF (reference sequence). The CDR3 has 19 amino acids. The CDR3 protein is CATSRDPASGVSSYNEQFF. Partial CDR3 DNA: TGTGCCACCAGCAGAGATCCCGCTAGCGGGGTGAGCTCCTACAATGAG.

Comment on this clone: The CDR3 extends 3 residues past the end of the read, so its final part is completed from the germline J gene. The gene calls are TRBV2 and TRBJ1-2; tentatively, D is TRBD1 (6 bases). CDR1 is SNHLY and CDR2 is FYNNEI in the germline V gene. The CDR3 is 16 amino acids. The part of the CDR3 DNA that was read is TGTGCCAGCAGTGCCCCACGGGACAAGGCTATAGATACC. It is translated as CASSAPRDKAIDT. The CDR3 in its entirety is CASSAPRDKAIDTYTF.

A note on this clone: The CDR3 end falls 3 residues outside the read, so it is completed with the germline J gene. The gene calls are TRBV30 and TRBJ2-7; D remains ambiguous. V lost 4 bases to trimming and J lost 0 bases, with 4 bases between them. This CDR3 is 11 amino acids long. Germline V lookup: CDR1 GTSNPN, CDR2 SVGIG (reference sequence). The CDR3 bases that were read are TGTGCCTGGAAGGTCTCCTACGAG. As protein: CAWKVSYE. In full, the CDR3 reads CAWKVSYEQYF.

As regards this clone: The sequence runs out 3 residues before the end of the CDR3; the remainder is reconstructed from the germline J gene. The V gene is TRBV19, the J gene TRBJ1-5; weak D call: TRBD1 (5 bases). Germline-derived CDR1 and CDR2 are LNHDA and SQIVND (reference sequence). The CDR3 consists of 13 residues. V was trimmed by 5 bases and J by 4 bases, leaving 9 bases between them. The sequenced CDR3 bases are TGTGCCAGTAGTTGGCAGGGAAATCAGCCC. This translates into CASSWQGNQP. The CDR3, in full, reads CASSWQGNQPQHF.

Comments on this clone: The read falls 3 residues short of the CDR3 end, and the missing part is taken from the germline J gene. The chain employs TRBV7-2 and TRBJ2-7, with 8 bases matching TRBD1. Germline V gives CDR1 SGHTA, CDR2 FQGNSA. The CDR3 spans 17 residues. V lost 0 bases to trimming and J lost 2 bases; unmatched junction nucleotides: 9. The CDR3 protein is CASSLAQDRGRPYEQYF. The sequenced CDR3 bases are TGTGCCAGCAGCTTAGCCCAAGACAGGGGACGACCCTACGAG. The whole variable domain, filled in from reference TRBV7-2 and TRBJ2-7, reads GAGVSQSPSNKVTEKGKDVELRCDPISGHTALYWYRQSLGQGLEFLIYFQGNSAPDKSGLPSDRFSAERTGGSVSTLTIQRTQQEDSAVYLCASSLAQDRGRPYEQYFGPGTRLTVT.

With respect to this clone: The DNA ends 3 residues before the CDR3 does, and the rest of the CDR3 is filled in from the germline J gene. The chain carries TRBV5-1 and TRBJ2-1; 9 bases are a match to TRBD2. Losses at the gene ends were 2 bases for V and 0 bases for J; bases not matched to a gene: 6. CDR1 and CDR2 from the germline V gene are SGHRS and YFSETQ. The CDR3 length is 17 residues. CDR3 DNA (partial): TGCGCCAGCAGCTTTACTAGCGGGCGAAGCTCCTACAATGAG. Residues: CASSFTSGRSSYNE. The CDR3 reads in full as CASSFTSGRSSYNEQFF.

To note about this clone: The CDR3 end falls 3 residues outside the read, so it is completed with the germline J gene. This chain links TRBV5-1 with TRBJ2-1, with 7 bases that match TRBD2. The CDR3 contains 17 residues. The germline CDR1 and CDR2 sequences are SGHRS and YFSETQ. Trimming took 3 bases from V and 0 from J; bases not matched to a gene: 9. The covered CDR3 bases are TGCGCCAGCAGCTGGAGACTAGCAGATTACTCCTACAATGAG. Translation gives CASSWRLADYSYNE. Given in full, the CDR3 is CASSWRLADYSYNEQFF. Full variable domain (rest looked up from reference TRBV5-1 and TRBJ2-1): KAGVTQTPRYLIKTRGQQVTLSCSPISGHRSVSWYQQTPGQGLQFLFEYFSETQRNKGNFPGRFSGRQFSNSRSEMNVSTLELGDSALYLCASSWRLADYSYNEQFFGPGTRLTVL.

Points on this clone: The observed sequence ends 3 residues before the CDR3 terminus, with the missing tail filled in from the germline J gene. The chain carries TRBV20-1 and TRBJ2-7; 7 nucleotides line up with TRBD1. Germline lookup yields CDR1 DFQATT and CDR2 SNEGSKA (reference sequence). Losses at the gene ends were 5 bases for V and 5 bases for J; bases not matched to a gene: 3. This CDR3 contains 11 residues. The CDR3 loop reads CSASTGDEQYF. The DNA read from the CDR3 is TGCAGTGCTTCTACAGGGGACGAG.

Points on this clone: The CDR3 end falls 3 residues outside the read, so it is completed with the germline J gene. The chain is built from TRBV29-1 and TRBJ1-1; tentative D call: TRBD1 (5 bases). In germline, CDR1 is SQVTM, CDR2 ANQGSEA. The CDR3 totals 11 residues. The CDR3 sequence is CSVGSGGEAFF. CDR3 DNA (partial): TGCAGCGTTGGCTCCGGGGGAGAA.

In the case of this clone: The CDR3 end falls 3 residues outside the read, so it is completed with the germline J gene. The V call is TRBV28, the J call TRBJ2-2; D is unresolved. V lost 6 bases to trimming and J lost 1 base, with 6 bases between them. CDR1 and CDR2 (germline): MDHEN, SYDVKM. This CDR3 is built from 13 residues. The CDR3 sequence: CASRAGNTGELFF. Partial CDR3 DNA: TGTGCCAGCAGGGCAGGGAACACCGGGGAG. Full variable domain (missing parts from reference TRBV28 and TRBJ2-2): DVKVTQSSRYLVKRTGEKVFLECVQDMDHENMFWYRQDPGLGLRLIYFSYDVKMKEKGDIPEGYSVSREKKERFSLILESASTNQTSMYLCASRAGNTGELFFGEGSRLTVL.

A remark on this clone: The read is 3 residues too short to cover the CDR3 end, so that end is filled in from the germline J gene. The chain recombines TRBV11-3 with TRBJ2-1; 7 bases match TRBD1. V shed 3 bases, J shed 0 bases, and the junction held 2 bases outside the gene matches. Germline V CDR1 and CDR2: SGHNT, YENEEA. The CDR3 loop spans 15 amino acids. The CDR3 loop reads CASSFGDSSYNEQFF. CDR3 DNA (partial): TGTGCCAGCAGCTTCGGGGACAGCTCCTACAATGAG.

Notes on this clone: The missing CDR3 end, 3 residues past where the read stops, is filled in from the germline J gene. The chain is built from TRBV23-1 and TRBJ1-2, with 8 bases fitting TRBD1. TRBV23-1 is an open reading frame, and its role is uncertain. Trimming removed 3 bases from V and 5 bases from J; junction bases left unmatched: 17. The CDR3 loop spans 18 amino acids. The CDR3 bases that were read are TGCGCCAGCAGTCAGCCCGGACAGGGCCAACCTGTTTGTTATGGC. Encoded protein: CASSQPGQGQPVCYG. The full CDR3 sequence reads CASSQPGQGQPVCYGYTF.

Turning to this clone: The observed sequence ends 3 residues before the CDR3 terminus, with the missing tail filled in from the germline J gene. The chain carries TRBV5-4 and TRBJ2-7; TRBD2 matches at 10 bases. The V and J ends lost 0 bases and 2 bases, in that order; junction bases with no gene match: 5. This CDR3 region has 16 residues. Germline-derived CDR1 and CDR2 are SGHNT and YYREEE (reference sequence). Incomplete CDR3 DNA: TGTGCCAGCAGCTTGGCAGCGGGGGGGCCCACCTACGAG. Translation gives CASSLAAGGPTYE. The full CDR3 sequence reads CASSLAAGGPTYEQYF.

Details on this clone: The CDR3 is cut off 3 residues early in the read; its end comes from the germline J gene. The chain joins TRBV20-1 to TRBJ2-1; D might be TRBD1 (5 bases). Trimming pared 1 base from V and 8 bases from J, leaving 15 bases between. The germline CDR1 and CDR2 sequences are DFQATT and SNEGSKA (reference sequence). The CDR3 runs 14 residues. CDR3 amino acids: CSARVDPRGHEQFF. Partial CDR3 DNA: TGCAGTGCTAGAGTTGACCCAAGGGGTCATGAG.

In regard to this clone: The CDR3 extends 3 residues past the end of the read, so its final part is completed from the germline J gene. The V call is TRBV2, the J call TRBJ1-1; D remains unclear. CDR1 is SNHLY and CDR2 is FYNNEI in the germline V gene. The CDR3 consists of 15 residues. CDR3 bases read: TGTGCCAGCAGCAGATTTTCCACTTCGGCAGCGGAA. This sequence encodes CASSRFSTSAAE. The whole CDR3 sequence reads CASSRFSTSAAEAFF.

The CDR3 reads CASSVDLAGGNEQYF. The CDR3 bases that were read are TGTGCCAGCAGCGTAGATCTAGCGGGAGGAAACGAG. This rearrangement joins TRBV9 to TRBJ2-7; 11 bases fit TRBD2. The missing CDR3 end, 3 residues past where the read stops, is filled in from the germline J gene. CDR1 is SGDLS, CDR2 YYNGEE, per germline. V gave up 0 bases and J gave up 5 bases; unmatched junction bases: 4. This CDR3 has 15 residues.

In the case of this clone: Sequencing ends 3 residues short of the CDR3 end; the germline J gene provides the rest. V usage is TRBV20-1 and J usage is TRBJ1-1; D uncertain. Per germline, CDR1 DFQATT and CDR2 SNEGSKA (reference sequence). This CDR3 has 13 amino acids. With 3 bases removed from V and 0 bases from J, the gap between germline ends came to 8 bases. Here the CDR3 reads CSASSSMNTEAFF. The sequenced part of the CDR3 DNA is TGCAGTGCTAGTTCAAGCATGAACACTGAA.

On this clone: The sequenced fragment ends 3 residues before the CDR3 boundary, so the rest is inferred from the germline J gene. This chain uses TRBV18 with TRBJ1-5; D gene unclear. Germline V gene lookup returns CDR1 KGHSH and CDR2 LQKENI. The CDR3 totals 13 residues. The CDR3 bases that were read are TGTGCCAGCTCACCACTCGACACAGATCCC. Translation gives CASSPLDTDP. The whole CDR3 sequence is CASSPLDTDPQHF.

Comment on this clone: The read ends 3 residues early relative to the CDR3; the germline J gene fills the gap. The J gene is TRBJ2-3, the V gene TRBV28, with TRBD1 as a possible D gene (6 bases). The germline gives CDR1 MDHEN, CDR2 SYDVKM. V was trimmed by 5 bases and J by 0 bases, leaving 18 bases between them. CDR3 size: 17 residues. The CDR3 loop is CASSPRQAILSTDTQYF. The sequenced CDR3 bases are TGTGCCAGCAGTCCTCGACAGGCGATCCTAAGCACAGATACG.

As regards this clone: The junction and the germline gene differ at one end; a read error may be behind it. The CDR3 extends 3 residues past the end of the read, so its final part is completed from the germline J gene. The V call is TRBV7-7, the J call TRBJ2-5; no reliable D call. CDR3 length equals 13 residues. Germline lookup yields CDR1 SSHAT and CDR2 FNYEAQ (reference sequence). This CDR3 reads CASSLDLGETQYF. The sequenced CDR3 bases are TGTGCTAGCAGCTTAGACTTAGGGGAGACC.

A word on this clone: The read terminates 3 residues ahead of where the CDR3 ends, so the germline J gene completes it. The chain employs TRBV5-1 and TRBJ2-2; D remains unclear. Germline V lookup: CDR1 SGHRS, CDR2 YFSETQ. CDR3 length: 12 residues. V was cut by 5 bases and J by 1 base, with 3 bases left in between. CDR3 bases read: TGCGCCAGCAGTAGGAACACCGGGGAG. Protein product: CASSRNTGE. The full CDR3 sequence reads CASSRNTGELFF.

With regard to this clone: The read halts 3 residues ahead of the CDR3 end, with the missing end drawn from the germline J gene. The V call is TRBV5-6, the J call TRBJ2-5; D gene unclear. The CDR3 length is 15 residues. Germline CDR1 is SGHDT and CDR2 is YYEEEE. Trimming took 4 bases from V and 5 from J, leaving 18 bases between them. The CDR3 loop reads CASSTRLGALETQYF. The covered CDR3 bases are TGTGCCAGCAGCACGAGACTCGGAGCCTTGGAGACC.

This CDR3 reads CASRGGVGQSDEAFF. CDR3 DNA, as far as it was read: TGTGCCAGCCGAGGGGGTGTGGGACAGAGTGATGAA. J is TRBJ1-1 and V is TRBV6-4; 7 bases align to TRBD1. The observed sequence ends 3 residues before the CDR3 terminus, with the missing tail filled in from the germline J gene. Germline V gene lookup returns CDR1 MRHNA and CDR2 SNTAGT. The CDR3 extends over 15 amino acids. Unmatched junction bases numbered 16, after V lost 8 bases and J lost 7 bases.